A selection of T cell receptor beta chains follows, all from one sample in a study of blood T cells in healthy people across ages. TCRdb re-analysed the 5' RACE reads in MiXCR, keeping a single row per CDR3 protein. The sample carries hundreds of thousands of distinct CDR3 sequences, around two fifths recorded once. The sample taken for sequencing was blood. The receptors were gathered from a man aged 80 or over in good health. The CDR3 runs from the conserved cysteine through the conserved F or W. Each record gives: V gene, J gene, CDR3 length, D gene, clone size, CDR3 protein, CDR3 DNA. A D gene is named only where the DNA matches it firmly. Rows give clone size only sometimes, using once, few, many, or a class for an expanded clone.

TRBV6-5	TRBJ2-7	14	TRBD1	.	CASNQGATAYEQYF	TGTGCCAGCAACCAGGGGGCAACGGCGTACGAGCAGTACTTC
TRBV7-9	TRBJ2-4	17	.	.	CASSLGGAANLGNIQYF	TGTGCCAGCAGCTTAGGAGGGGCTGCTAATCTTGGAAACATTCAGTACTTC
TRBV5-6	TRBJ2-7	14	.	once	CAGSPDGQEGVQYF	TGTGCCGGCAGCCCGGACGGCCAAGAAGGCGTGCAGTACTTC
TRBV2	TRBJ2-3	18	TRBD1	.	CASRAIGGTGQRTDTQYF	TGTGCCAGCAGAGCAATTGGGGGGACAGGCCAGCGCACAGATACGCAGTATTTT
TRBV7-6	TRBJ2-7	15	.	.	CASSLSAGTDYEQYF	TGTGCCAGCAGCTTATCTGCCGGGACCGACTACGAGCAGTACTTC
TRBV3-1	TRBJ2-6	17	TRBD1	few	CASSLRDRRAGANVLTF	TGTGCCAGCAGCCTCCGGGACAGGAGAGCTGGGGCCAACGTCCTGACTTTC
TRBV9	TRBJ1-1	14	.	.	CASSVTAVNTEAFF	TGTGCCAGCAGCGTGACAGCGGTGAACACTGAAGCTTTCTTT
TRBV2	TRBJ1-6	16	.	.	CAIPTSPRGENSPLHF	TGTGCCATTCCAACCAGCCCCAGGGGTGAGAATTCACCCCTCCACTTT
TRBV6-6	TRBJ2-3	13	.	.	CASWQGSTDTQYF	TGTGCCAGCTGGCAGGGGAGCACAGATACGCAGTATTTT
TRBV6-2/TRBV6-3	TRBJ2-4	15	TRBD1	.	CASSPRTGRGNIQYF	TGTGCCAGCAGTCCCCGGACAGGGCGGGGAAACATTCAGTACTTC
TRBV5-1	TRBJ2-3	17	TRBD1	once	CASSLVGTGSGPDTQYF	TGCGCCAGCAGCTTGGTCGGGACAGGGAGCGGCCCAGATACGCAGTATTTT
TRBV7-2	TRBJ2-5	15	TRBD1	.	CASSPRGQGIETQYF	TGTGCCAGCAGCCCGAGGGGACAGGGGATAGAGACCCAGTACTTC
TRBV7-6	TRBJ1-4	15	TRBD1	few	CASSPIGTGGEKLFF	TGTGCCAGCAGCCCCATCGGGACAGGAGGTGAAAAACTGTTTTTT
TRBV15	TRBJ2-7	16	.	.	CATSRDAYLSPYEQYF	TGTGCCACCAGCAGAGACGCATATCTAAGCCCCTACGAGCAGTACTTC
TRBV3-1	TRBJ2-1	19	.	few	CASSQELDLRGSSYNEQFF	TGTGCCAGCAGCCAAGAATTAGATTTGAGGGGGAGCTCCTACAATGAGCAGTTCTTC
TRBV4-3	TRBJ2-1	16	TRBD2	.	CASSQGASGVYNEQFF	TGCGCCAGCAGCCAAGGGGCTAGCGGGGTCTACAATGAGCAGTTCTTC
TRBV6-2/TRBV6-3	TRBJ2-1	17	TRBD2	.	CASSYPGLAGSYLSGFF	TGTGCCAGCAGTTACCCTGGACTAGCGGGGTCTTATCTAAGCGGGTTCTTC
TRBV20-1	TRBJ2-5	14	.	.	CSATLQRKQETQYF	TGCAGTGCTACCCTACAGAGAAAACAAGAGACCCAGTACTTC